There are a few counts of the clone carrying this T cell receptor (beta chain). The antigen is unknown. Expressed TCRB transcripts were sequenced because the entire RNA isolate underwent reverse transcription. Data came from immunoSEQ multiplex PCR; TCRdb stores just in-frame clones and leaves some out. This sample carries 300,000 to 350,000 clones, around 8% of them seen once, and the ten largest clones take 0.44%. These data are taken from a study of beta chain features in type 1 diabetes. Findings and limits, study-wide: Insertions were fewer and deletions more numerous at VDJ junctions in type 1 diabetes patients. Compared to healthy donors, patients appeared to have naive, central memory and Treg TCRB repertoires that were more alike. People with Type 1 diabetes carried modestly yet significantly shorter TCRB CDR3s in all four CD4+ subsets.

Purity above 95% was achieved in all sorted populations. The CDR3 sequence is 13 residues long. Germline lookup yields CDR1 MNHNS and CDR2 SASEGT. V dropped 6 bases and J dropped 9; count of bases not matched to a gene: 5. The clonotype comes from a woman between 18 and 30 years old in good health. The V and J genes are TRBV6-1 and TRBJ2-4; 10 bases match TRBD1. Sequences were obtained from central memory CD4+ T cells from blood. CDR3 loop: CASRNRDRGIQYF. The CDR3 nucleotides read TGTGCCAGCAGAAACCGGGACAGGGGCATTCAGTACTTC.